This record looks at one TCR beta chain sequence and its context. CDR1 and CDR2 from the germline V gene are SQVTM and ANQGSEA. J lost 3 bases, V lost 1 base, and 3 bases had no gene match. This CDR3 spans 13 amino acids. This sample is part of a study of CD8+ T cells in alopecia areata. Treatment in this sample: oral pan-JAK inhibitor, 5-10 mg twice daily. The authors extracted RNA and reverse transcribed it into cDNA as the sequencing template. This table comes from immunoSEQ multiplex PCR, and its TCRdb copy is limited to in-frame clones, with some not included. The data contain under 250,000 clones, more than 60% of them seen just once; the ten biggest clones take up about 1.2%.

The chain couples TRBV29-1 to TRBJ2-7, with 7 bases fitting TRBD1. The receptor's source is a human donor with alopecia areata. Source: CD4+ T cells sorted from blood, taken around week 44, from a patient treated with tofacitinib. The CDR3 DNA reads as TGCAGCGTTGAAGCGGACAGGCACTACGAGCAGTACTTC. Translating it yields CSVEADRHYEQYF.